The 29 T cell receptor beta chains presented below share a single source sample, sequenced in a study of blood T cell repertoires in COVID-19. Generated by immunoSEQ multiplex PCR, the TCRdb table keeps only in-frame clones and is missing some. Of about 65,000 clones listed, approximately 95% are singletons. The sequenced sample was peripheral blood. Receptors originate from a man between 65 and 85 years old with active COVID-19.

A word on this clone: An end of the junction differs from the germline gene, which may be a read error. For the CDR3, the DNA is TGTGCTAGCAGCTTAGGGCGAGGCTCCTACAATGAGCAGTTCTTC. Protein: CASSLGRGSYNEQFF. The chain joins TRBV7-7 to TRBJ2-1; D call uncertain. Germline V gene lookup returns CDR1 SSHAT and CDR2 FNYEAQ (reference sequence). The CDR3 is 15 amino acids.

CDR3: CASSIYPGVGSGANVLTF. The DNA of the CDR3 is TGTGCCAGTAGTATTTACCCGGGAGTGGGCTCTGGGGCCAACGTCCTGACTTTC. The gene calls are TRBV19 and TRBJ2-6; a weak D match, TRBD2 (6 bases). This CDR3 contains 18 residues. Deletions cut 3 bases from V and 0 bases from J, with 15 bases between. In germline, CDR1 is LNHDA, CDR2 SQIVND (reference sequence).

This chain links TRBV3-1 (or the pseudogene TRBV3-2) with TRBJ1-1; D not certain. V shed 4 bases and J shed 1 base, with 13 bases lying between them. Germline V gene data show CDR1 as LGHDT and CDR2 as YNNKEL (reference sequence). There are 15 residues in the CDR3. For the CDR3, the DNA is TGTGCCAGCAGCCGGACTATGGCCGCGAACACTGAAGCTTTCTTT. This gives the protein CASSRTMAANTEAFF.

The chain uses TRBV19 and TRBJ2-2, with D possibly being TRBD2 (6 bases). Germline lookup yields CDR1 LNHDA and CDR2 SQIVND (reference sequence). Trimming took 5 bases from V and 4 from J, leaving 8 bases between them. The CDR3 extends over 13 amino acids. CDR3 sequence (DNA): TGTGCCAGTAGTCCGGAGGGCACCGGGGAGCTGTTTTTT. Its translation is CASSPEGTGELFF.

The chain couples TRBV21-1 to TRBJ2-7; no DNA check was done on the table's D call, TRBD2. TRBV21-1 represents a pseudogene. The length of the CDR3 is 16 residues. The CDR3 DNA reads TGTGCCAGCAGCCCGTGCTTGGCGGGCGGTAAGTACGAGCAGTACTTC. Its translation: CASSPCLAGGKYEQYF.

The chain links TRBV5-5 to TRBJ2-7, with D perhaps TRBD1 (6 bases). The CDR3 is 12 residues long. The V gene lost 1 base and the J gene lost 5 bases, with 7 bases spanning the gap. Germline V gene sequence: CDR1 SGHKS, CDR2 YYEKEE (reference sequence). The CDR3 protein is CASSLTGNEQYV. CDR3 nucleotide sequence: TGTGCCAGCAGCTTGACAGGGAACGAGCAGTACGTC.

The chain recombines TRBV5-6 with TRBJ2-1, with unresolved D. Germline loops: CDR1 SGHDT, CDR2 YYEEEE. V was clipped by 4 bases and J by 2 bases, with 25 bases between them. This CDR3 is built from 19 residues. The chain's CDR3 is CASSLNLDPSRFAYNEQFF. CDR3 DNA sequence: TGTGCCAGCAGCCTGAACCTAGACCCATCCCGGTTCGCCTACAATGAGCAGTTCTTC.

J is TRBJ2-3 and V is TRBV28; 7 nucleotides line up with TRBD1. The CDR3 runs to 15 residues. CDR1 is MDHEN, CDR2 SYDVKM, per germline. The trim removed 0 bases at V and 3 bases at J, leaving 3 bases unmatched. CDR3 nucleotide sequence: TGTGCCAGCAGTTTATGGACAGGGATAACAGATACGCAGTATTTT. It codes for CASSLWTGITDTQYF.

The chain combines TRBV6-2 or TRBV6-3 with TRBJ1-5; D ambiguous. The CDR3 consists of 17 residues. CDR1 is MNHEY and CDR2 is SVGEGT in the germline V gene. V was pared by 2 bases and J by 1 base, with 15 bases between. As DNA, the CDR3 is TGTGCCAGCAGTTACGAATCGGGGTTTTTAAGCAATCAGCCCCAGCATTTT. Translated: CASSYESGFLSNQPQHF.

The gene calls are TRBV15 and TRBJ2-7, with 13 bases identical to TRBD2. Germline lookup yields CDR1 LNHNV and CDR2 YYDKDF (reference sequence). The V segment lost 2 bases and the J segment 10 bases; nucleotides outside the gene matches: 5. The CDR3 has 14 residues. CDR3 residues: CATSRTGTSGDQYF. The CDR3 DNA is TGTGCCACCAGCAGAACAGGGACTAGCGGGGACCAGTACTTC.

The V and J genes are TRBV6-2 or TRBV6-3 and TRBJ2-7; TRBD1 might be the D (5 bases). The length of the CDR3 is 16 residues. The V end lost 0 bases, the J end lost 0 bases, and 12 bases lay between the germline ends. The germline gives CDR1 MNHEY, CDR2 SVGEGT. The CDR3 here is CASSYSISGNSYEQYF. The CDR3 region has the DNA TGTGCCAGCAGTTACTCGATTTCAGGGAACTCCTACGAGCAGTACTTC.

The chain links TRBV10-3 to TRBJ1-1, with 8 positions matching TRBD1. The CDR3 consists of 15 residues. The ends lost 2 bases at V and 1 base at J; junction bases unmatched: 3. Germline V CDR1 and CDR2: ENHRY, SYGVKD. CDR3 in amino acids: CAISERGTGNTEAFF. CDR3 bases: TGTGCCATCAGTGAGAGGGGGACAGGGAACACTGAAGCTTTCTTT.

This clone was detected only a few times. The gene calls are TRBV4-1 and TRBJ2-7, with D possibly matching TRBD1 (6 bases). CDR1 and CDR2 from the germline V gene are MGHRA and YSYEKL. With 0 bases removed from V and 7 bases from J, the gap between germline ends came to 16 bases. The CDR3 is 15 amino acids. This chain's CDR3 is CASSQEWGPMREQYV. For the CDR3, the DNA is TGCGCCAGCAGCCAAGAGTGGGGGCCAATGAGGGAGCAGTACGTC.

V usage is TRBV28 and J usage is TRBJ1-1; no reliable D call. V shed 6 bases and J shed 1 base, with 9 bases lying between them. Looked up from germline, CDR1 is MDHEN and CDR2 is SYDVKM. This CDR3 comprises 13 residues. The CDR3 protein is CASSFRRNTEAFF. In DNA, the CDR3 is TGTGCCAGCAGCTTCCGTAGGAACACTGAAGCTTTCTTT.

The V gene is TRBV7-8, the J gene TRBJ2-3; 9 bases are a match to TRBD1. The CDR3 consists of 15 residues. The germline V gene has CDR1 SGHVS and CDR2 FQNEAQ. Trimming removed 4 bases from V and 2 bases from J; junction bases left unmatched: 4. This chain's CDR3 is CASSSRTGVTDTQYF. In DNA, the CDR3 is TGTGCCAGCAGCTCCCGGACAGGGGTCACAGATACGCAGTATTTT.

The chain combines TRBV25-1 with TRBJ2-2, with 8 positions matching TRBD1. CDR3 length: 15 residues. Germline loops: CDR1 MGHDK, CDR2 SYGVNS. V was pared by 10 bases and J by 4 bases, with 11 bases of the junction left unmatched. Written as DNA, the CDR3 is TGTGCCACCCCAGGGCAGGGGGCGGGCACCGGGGAGCTGTTTTTT. Encoded protein: CATPGQGAGTGELFF.

The rearrangement uses TRBV6-5 and TRBJ1-4; 7 bases align to TRBD1. The length of the CDR3 is 15 residues. The germline V gene encodes CDR1 MNHEY and CDR2 SVGAGI. V lost 5 bases and J lost 10; bases outside the gene matches: 13. CDR3 amino acids: CASSPGGRGDGKLFF. CDR3 in DNA: TGTGCCAGCAGTCCTGGGGGCAGGGGGGATGGAAAACTGTTTTTT.

The chain links TRBV4-1 to TRBJ1-4; the D gene is possibly TRBD1 (5 bases). V was pared by 0 bases and J by 2 bases, with 16 bases between. Looked up from germline, CDR1 is MGHRA and CDR2 is YSYEKL. The CDR3 is made up of 18 amino acids. The CDR3 nucleotides are TGCGCCAGCAGCCAAGACGGTGGCAGGGTGAATACTAATGAAAAACTGTTTTTT. Amino acids: CASSQDGGRVNTNEKLFF.

This clone was found once. The gene calls are TRBV10-1 and TRBJ1-4, with D possibly being TRBD1 (5 bases). The CDR3 is 16 amino acids. Trimming removed 4 bases from V and 8 bases from J, with 20 bases in between. Per germline, CDR1 WNHNN and CDR2 SYGVQD (reference sequence). CDR3 amino acids: CASSVQKGLWEEKLFF. The CDR3 bases are TGCGCCAGCAGTGTCCAGAAGGGGTTGTGGGAAGAAAAACTGTTTTTT.

V gene TRBV5-5 combines with J gene TRBJ2-3; a possible D gene is TRBD1 (5 bases). The V gene lost 5 bases and the J gene lost 6 bases, with 13 bases spanning the gap. The CDR3 has 13 residues. Germline CDR1 reads SGHKS; CDR2 reads YYEKEE (reference sequence). The CDR3, as DNA: TGTGCCAGCAGGTTCCTCTCAGGGGATACGCAGTATTTT. The encoded protein is CASRFLSGDTQYF.

The chain has TRBV28 and TRBJ1-4; 10 nucleotides align to TRBD1. The trim removed 3 bases at V and 6 bases at J, leaving 4 bases unmatched. CDR1 is MDHEN, CDR2 SYDVKM, per germline. There are 15 residues in the CDR3. The CDR3 nucleotides are TGTGCCAGCAGTTTTCGGGGACAGGGGTATGAAAAACTGTTTTTT. This translates into CASSFRGQGYEKLFF. The whole variable domain, remainder taken from reference TRBV28 and TRBJ1-4, is DVKVTQSSRYLVKRTGEKVFLECVQDMDHENMFWYRQDPGLGLRLIYFSYDVKMKEKGDIPEGYSVSREKKERFSLILESASTNQTSMYLCASSFRGQGYEKLFFGSGTQLSVL.

The V gene is TRBV3-1 (or the pseudogene TRBV3-2), the J gene TRBJ1-2; no firm D call. From germline, CDR1 is LGHDT and CDR2 YNNKEL (reference sequence). The CDR3 loop spans 11 amino acids. Trimming stripped 6 bases from V and 10 bases from J, with 12 bases between. Written as DNA, the CDR3 is TGTGCCAGCAGTAAAAACGCGGACTACACCTTC. Protein sequence: CASSKNADYTF.

The CDR3, as DNA: TGTGCCAGCAGCTTAGTACGCGCCACCGGGGAGCTGTTTTTT. Protein: CASSLVRATGELFF. The chain joins TRBV11-2 to TRBJ2-2; no reliable D call. V dropped 1 base and J dropped 4 bases, with 7 bases sitting between them. Germline CDR1 is SGHAT and CDR2 is FQNNGV. This CDR3 contains 14 residues.

The rearrangement joins TRBV5-4 to TRBJ2-7, with TRBD1 matching 9 bases. This CDR3 contains 15 residues. Germline V gene sequence: CDR1 SGHNT, CDR2 YYREEE (reference sequence). The V gene end was trimmed by 5 bases and the J gene end by 3 bases; junction bases not matched to a gene: 9. The CDR3 nucleotides read TGTGCCAGCAGGCTCACAGGGGGCGATAACTACGAGCAGTACTTC. Translated: CASRLTGGDNYEQYF. The full variable domain, with the rest looked up from reference TRBV5-4 and TRBJ2-7, is ETGVTQSPTHLIKTRGQQVTLRCSSQSGHNTVSWYQQALGQGPQFIFQYYREEENGRGNFPPRFSGLQFPNYSSELNVNALELDDSALYLCASRLTGGDNYEQYFGPGTRLTVT.

The rearrangement joins TRBV10-3 to TRBJ2-1, with 7 bases lining up with TRBD1. Germline CDR1 and CDR2: ENHRY and SYGVKD. V lost 5 bases, J lost 1 base, and 11 bases stayed unmatched. The CDR3 consists of 17 residues. CDR3 loop: CAISFPQQGLSYNEQFF. In DNA, the CDR3 is TGTGCCATCAGTTTCCCTCAACAGGGGCTGTCCTACAATGAGCAGTTCTTC.

The chain joins TRBV9 to TRBJ2-1, with 9 bases matching TRBD1. The CDR3 has 15 residues. J was trimmed by 6 bases and V by 3 bases; bases with no gene match: 7. Germline loops: CDR1 SGDLS, CDR2 YYNGEE. CDR3 in amino acids: CASSARDRAVNEQFF. In nucleotides, the CDR3 is TGTGCCAGCAGCGCCCGGGACAGGGCGGTCAATGAGCAGTTCTTC.

The chain has TRBV27 and TRBJ2-3; D may be TRBD2 (6 bases). Looked up from germline, CDR1 is MNHEY and CDR2 is SMNVEV (reference sequence). The CDR3 totals 14 residues. Deletions cut 1 base from V and 2 bases from J, with 7 bases between. CDR3 region: CASSLWGDTDTQYF. CDR3 nucleotides: TGTGCCAGCAGTTTATGGGGGGACACAGATACGCAGTATTTT.

The chain carries TRBV4-3 and TRBJ1-6; 7 positions agree with TRBD1. The CDR3 is 15 residues long. Germline CDR1 LGHNA, CDR2 YSLEER. With 1 base clipped from V and 10 bases from J, the junction kept 7 bases outside the gene matches. DNA of the CDR3: TGCGCCAGCAGCCAAGGGCAGGGGGAGGACTCACCCCTCCACTTT. Translated, it gives CASSQGQGEDSPLHF.

This chain links TRBV19 with TRBJ1-4; perhaps TRBD1 as D (6 bases). The V gene's germline CDR1 is LNHDA and CDR2 SQIVND (reference sequence). The CDR3 totals 15 residues. Trimming removed 6 bases from V and 8 bases from J, with 19 bases in between. CDR3 sequence (DNA): TGTGCCAGTAGCGCAGGGGCATCGGTTGGCGAAAAACTGTTTTTT. It codes for CASSAGASVGEKLFF. Looking up the rest from reference TRBV19 and TRBJ1-4 gives the full variable domain: DGGITQSPKYLFRKEGQNVTLSCEQNLNHDAMYWYRQDPGQGLRLIYYSQIVNDFQKGDIAEGYSVSREKKESFPLTVTSAQKNPTAFYLCASSAGASVGEKLFFGSGTQLSVL.